Shown below are 9 T cell receptor beta chains from a single sample sequenced in a study of T cell responses to AZD1222 COVID-19 vaccine. Assay: immunoSEQ multiplex PCR; the TCRdb copy retains only in-frame clones and omits some. The table shows roughly 100,000 clones, with over 75% occurring only once. The specimen comprised peripheral blood, sampled on day 0 of AZD1222 vaccination. The origin of the receptors is an adult in good health.

The gene calls are TRBV3-1 (or the pseudogene TRBV3-2) and TRBJ2-3, with D possibly being TRBD2 (6 bases). Germline V lookup: CDR1 LGHDT, CDR2 YNNKEL (reference sequence). This CDR3 spans 16 amino acids. The ends were cut back, 4 bases at V and 1 base at J, with 15 bases in the middle. DNA for the CDR3: TGTGCCAGCAGCCCCGCCTGGGGACTGGGCACAGATACGCAGTATTTT. Translation: CASSPAWGLGTDTQYF.

The rearrangement uses TRBV4-1 and TRBJ2-5; 11 bases are a match to TRBD1. This CDR3 has 14 amino acids. Germline V CDR1 and CDR2: MGHRA, YSYEKL. Trimming took 3 bases from V and 5 from J; bases not matched to a gene: 2. The CDR3 region is CASSQGQGEETQYF. The CDR3 DNA sequence: TGCGCCAGCAGCCAGGGACAGGGGGAGGAGACCCAGTACTTC.

The chain uses TRBV18 and TRBJ1-1; 9 nucleotides match TRBD1. V lost 5 bases, J lost 4 bases, and 8 bases stayed unmatched. Germline CDR1 reads KGHSH; CDR2 reads LQKENI. CDR3 size: 15 residues. CDR3 region: CASSDRQGDITEAFF. CDR3 coding DNA: TGTGCCAGCTCAGACCGACAGGGGGATATCACTGAAGCTTTCTTT. Full variable domain (remainder filled in from reference TRBV18 and TRBJ1-1): NAGVMQNPRHLVRRRGQEARLRCSPMKGHSHVYWYRQLPEEGLKFMVYLQKENIIDESGMPKERFSAEFPKEGPSILRIQQVVRGDSAAYFCASSDRQGDITEAFFGQGTRLTVV.

The chain carries TRBV28 and TRBJ2-3, with D perhaps TRBD2 (5 bases). In germline, CDR1 is MDHEN, CDR2 SYDVKM. V was shortened by 3 bases and J by 2 bases, with 12 bases between the two germline ends. The CDR3 is 15 amino acids. CDR3 sequence: CASSLGLATTDTQYF. The CDR3 DNA is TGTGCCAGCAGTTTGGGCCTAGCAACCACAGATACGCAGTATTTT.

J is TRBJ2-2 and V is TRBV2; 9 bases map to TRBD1. This CDR3 has 15 residues. J lost 7 bases, V lost 6 bases, and 9 bases had no gene match. The V gene's germline CDR1 is SNHLY and CDR2 FYNNEI. Written as DNA, the CDR3 is TGTGCCAGCAGGCCCGGGACAGGGAATAACGGGGAGCTGTTTTTT. Amino acids: CASRPGTGNNGELFF. Complete variable domain (other parts from reference TRBV2 and TRBJ2-2): EPEVTQTPSHQVTQMGQEVILRCVPISNHLYFYWYRQILGQKVEFLVSFYNNEISEKSEIFDDQFSVERPDGSNFTLKIRSTKLEDSAMYFCASRPGTGNNGELFFGEGSRLTVL.

V is TRBV4-2 and J is TRBJ2-6; 8 positions agree with TRBD2. Per the germline V gene, CDR1 is LGHNA and CDR2 is YNFKEQ. The CDR3 totals 17 residues. The ends lost 1 base at V and 1 base at J; junction bases unmatched: 3. Written as DNA, the CDR3 is TGTGCCAGCAGCCAAGCTCCGGGGGGGTCTGGGGCCAACGTCCTGACTTTC. Residues: CASSQAPGGSGANVLTF.

This clone was detected only once. The CDR3 protein is CASSWGGQSNQPQHF. Written as DNA, the CDR3 is TGTGCCAGCAGCTGGGGGGGGCAGAGCAATCAGCCCCAGCATTTT. The gene calls are TRBV11-2 and TRBJ1-5; possible D gene TRBD1, 6 bases. The V and J ends lost 4 bases and 1 base respectively, with 11 bases between them. The CDR3 spans 15 residues. Germline CDR1 SGHAT, CDR2 FQNNGV. Full variable domain (remainder filled in from reference TRBV11-2 and TRBJ1-5): EAGVAQSPRYKIIEKRQSVAFWCNPISGHATLYWYQQILGQGPKLLIQFQNNGVVDDSQLPKDRFSAERLKGVDSTLKIQPAKLEDSAVYLCASSWGGQSNQPQHFGDGTRLSIL.

V is TRBV28 and J is TRBJ1-1; D may be TRBD1 (6 bases). The CDR3 sequence is 16 residues long. V lost 1 base and J 1 base, leaving 13 bases between the germline ends. Germline V gives CDR1 MDHEN, CDR2 SYDVKM. This CDR3 reads CASSLLRVRGNTEAFF. For the CDR3, the DNA is TGTGCCAGCAGTTTATTGCGGGTCAGGGGGAACACTGAAGCTTTCTTT.

The chain recombines TRBV20-1 with TRBJ1-5; D gene unclear. The CDR3 contains 14 residues. The V end lost 3 bases, the J end lost 1 base, and 10 bases lay between the germline ends. The germline V gene has CDR1 DFQATT and CDR2 SNEGSKA (reference sequence). Here the CDR3 DNA reads TGCAGTGCTAGTGAAGTATGGAGCAATCAGCCCCAGCATTTT. Translation: CSASEVWSNQPQHF.